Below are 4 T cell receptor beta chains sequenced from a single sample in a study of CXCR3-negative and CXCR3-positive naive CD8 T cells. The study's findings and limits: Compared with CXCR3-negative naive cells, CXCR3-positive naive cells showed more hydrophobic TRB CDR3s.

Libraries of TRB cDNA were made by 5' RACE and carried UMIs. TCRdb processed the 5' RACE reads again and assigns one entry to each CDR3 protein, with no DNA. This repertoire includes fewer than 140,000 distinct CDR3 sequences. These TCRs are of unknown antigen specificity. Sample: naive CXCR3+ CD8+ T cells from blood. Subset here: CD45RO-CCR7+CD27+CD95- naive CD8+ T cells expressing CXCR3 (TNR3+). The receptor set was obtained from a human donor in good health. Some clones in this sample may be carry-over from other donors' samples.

CDR3 residues: CSARDEGYIQYF. The gene calls are TRBV20-1 and TRBJ2-4; the D call from TCRdb, TRBD1, cannot be confirmed without DNA. CDR3 length: 12 amino acids. Germline-derived CDR1 and CDR2 are DFQATT and SNEGSKA (reference sequence).

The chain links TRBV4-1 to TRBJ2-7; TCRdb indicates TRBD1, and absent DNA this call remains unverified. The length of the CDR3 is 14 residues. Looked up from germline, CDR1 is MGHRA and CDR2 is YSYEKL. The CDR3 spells CASSSRGEWDEQYF.

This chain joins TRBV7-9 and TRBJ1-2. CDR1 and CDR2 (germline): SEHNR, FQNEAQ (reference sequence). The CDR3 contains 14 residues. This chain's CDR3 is CASSLNSPFYGYTF. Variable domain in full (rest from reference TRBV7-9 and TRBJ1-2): DTGVSQNPRHKITKRGQNVTFRCDPISEHNRLYWYRQTLGQGPEFLTYFQNEAQLEKSRLLSDRFSAERPKGSFSTLEIQRTEQGDSAMYLCASSLNSPFYGYTFGSGTRLTVV.

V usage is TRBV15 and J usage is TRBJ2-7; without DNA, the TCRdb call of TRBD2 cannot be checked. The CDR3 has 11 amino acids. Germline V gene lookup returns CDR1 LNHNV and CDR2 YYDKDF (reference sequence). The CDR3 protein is CATSSPGLQYF.